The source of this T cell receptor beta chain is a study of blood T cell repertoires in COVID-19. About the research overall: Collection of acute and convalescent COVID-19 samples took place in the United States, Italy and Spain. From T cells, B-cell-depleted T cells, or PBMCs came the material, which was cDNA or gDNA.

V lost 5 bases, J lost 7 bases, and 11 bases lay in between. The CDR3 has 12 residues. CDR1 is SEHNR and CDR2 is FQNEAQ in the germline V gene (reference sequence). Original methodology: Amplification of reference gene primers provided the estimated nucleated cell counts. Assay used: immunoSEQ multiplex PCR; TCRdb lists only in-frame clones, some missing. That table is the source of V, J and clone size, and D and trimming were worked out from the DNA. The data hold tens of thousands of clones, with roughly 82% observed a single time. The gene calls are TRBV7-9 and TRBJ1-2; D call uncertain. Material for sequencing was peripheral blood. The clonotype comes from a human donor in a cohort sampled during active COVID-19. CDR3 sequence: CASSPGSGGYTF. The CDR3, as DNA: TGTGCCAGCAGCCCGGGATCCGGTGGCTACACCTTC.